A selection of T cell receptor beta chains follows, all from one sample in a study of blood T cell repertoires in COVID-19. Repertoires were generated with immunoSEQ multiplex PCR, while TCRdb's copy carries only in-frame clones and drops some. The sample includes fewer than 350,000 clones, 80% to 90% of them seen just once. The sequencing input was PBMCs or T cells enriched from blood (not recorded which). The receptors were gathered from a woman aged 40 to 50 with acute COVID-19. Both conserved end residues are trimmed from each CDR3. Fields, in order: V gene, J gene, CDR3 protein.

TRBV6-6,TRBJ1-4,ASNTGWGKLF
TRBV4-2,TRBJ2-5,ASSQDLIAGKETQY
TRBV19,TRBJ1-5,ASSILNQPQH
TRBV27,TRBJ2-1,ARLVISYNEQF
TRBV11-2,TRBJ1-4,ASSLYGRGNEKLF
TRBV6-1,TRBJ1-1,ASSERGYTEAF
TRBV5-1,TRBJ1-4,ASSLGHSVGEKLF
TRBV4-1,TRBJ1-2,ASSQQENYGYT
TRBV10-3,TRBJ2-3,AISEGQASTDTQY
TRBV3-1/TRBV3-2,TRBJ2-1,ASSPRKGWDGEQF
TRBV5-8,TRBJ1-1,ASSSRVNTEAF
TRBV28,TRBJ2-3,ASGKPGTGGKDTQY
TRBV9,TRBJ2-1,ASSPDPSQREQF
TRBV6-2/TRBV6-3,TRBJ1-1,ASSYTAENTEAF
TRBV19,TRBJ1-1,ASSIGGMTEAF
TRBV6-2/TRBV6-3,TRBJ1-2,ASRLQGPNYGYT
TRBV4-2,TRBJ2-1,ASSQGVGGSNEQF
TRBV19,TRBJ2-5,ASSRTSGTNNQYQETQY
TRBV4-2,TRBJ1-1,ASSQEKSSGTEKAF
TRBV1,TRBJ1-2,TSSFSGQGASGYT
TRBV20-1,TRBJ2-5,SASDRVETQY
TRBV19,TRBJ1-4,ASSRQTVPNEKLF